This entry is about one T cell receptor (beta chain). The data derive from a study of technical replicates of blood from a few donors. Sequencing was performed with immunoSEQ multiplex PCR; in TCRdb, only in-frame clones are kept and a portion is missing. The sample has 55,000 to 65,000 clones; approximately 86% are singletons. Sequencing was done on a sample of PBMCs. The receptor comes from a human donor in good health. Some clones in this sample may be carry-over from other donors' samples.

The CDR3 loop reads CASSPGSSGANQETQYF. In DNA form, the CDR3 reads TGTGCCAGCAGCCCAGGGTCTAGCGGGGCAAACCAAGAGACCCAGTACTTC. V gene TRBV9 combines with J gene TRBJ2-5; 9 bases match TRBD2. Germline lookup yields CDR1 SGDLS and CDR2 YYNGEE. The CDR3 totals 17 residues. The V gene end was trimmed by 4 bases and the J gene end by 0 bases; junction bases not matched to a gene: 10.